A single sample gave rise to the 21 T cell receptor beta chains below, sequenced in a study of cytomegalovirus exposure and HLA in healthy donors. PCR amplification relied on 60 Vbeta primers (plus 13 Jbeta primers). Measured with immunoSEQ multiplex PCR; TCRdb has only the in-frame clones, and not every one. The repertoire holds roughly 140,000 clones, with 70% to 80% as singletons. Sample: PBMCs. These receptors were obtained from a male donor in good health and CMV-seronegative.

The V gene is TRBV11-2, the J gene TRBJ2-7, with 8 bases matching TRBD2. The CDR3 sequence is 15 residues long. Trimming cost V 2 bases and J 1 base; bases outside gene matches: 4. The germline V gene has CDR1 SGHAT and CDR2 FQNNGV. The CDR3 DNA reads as TGTGCCAGCAGCTTAATCCCGGGGGGGTCCTACGAGCAGTACTTC. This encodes CASSLIPGGSYEQYF.

CDR3: CASSPSAGDNINEQFF. The CDR3 coding sequence is TGTGCCAGCTCACCGTCTGCAGGGGATAATATTAATGAGCAGTTCTTC. The genes are TRBV18 and TRBJ2-1; D is possibly TRBD1 (6 bases). Germline CDR1 and CDR2: KGHSH and LQKENI. V lost 3 bases and J lost 7, with 19 bases in between. The CDR3 has 16 residues. The full variable domain, its missing parts supplied by reference TRBV18 and TRBJ2-1, is NAGVMQNPRHLVRRRGQEARLRCSPMKGHSHVYWYRQLPEEGLKFMVYLQKENIIDESGMPKERFSAEFPKEGPSILRIQQVVRGDSAAYFCASSPSAGDNINEQFFGPGTRLTVL.

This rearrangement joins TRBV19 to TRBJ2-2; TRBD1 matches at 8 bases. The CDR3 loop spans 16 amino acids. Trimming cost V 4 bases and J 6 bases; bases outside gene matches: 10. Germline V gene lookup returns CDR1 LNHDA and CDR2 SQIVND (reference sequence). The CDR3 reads CASSTGQAIGAGELFF. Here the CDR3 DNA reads TGTGCCAGTAGTACGGGACAGGCGATCGGGGCCGGGGAGCTGTTTTTT.

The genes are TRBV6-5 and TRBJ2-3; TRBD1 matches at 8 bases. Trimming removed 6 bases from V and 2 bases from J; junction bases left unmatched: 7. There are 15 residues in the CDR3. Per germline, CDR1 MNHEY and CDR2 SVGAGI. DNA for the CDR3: TGTGCCAGCAGCACCGGACAGGGTCCCACAGATACGCAGTATTTT. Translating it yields CASSTGQGPTDTQYF.

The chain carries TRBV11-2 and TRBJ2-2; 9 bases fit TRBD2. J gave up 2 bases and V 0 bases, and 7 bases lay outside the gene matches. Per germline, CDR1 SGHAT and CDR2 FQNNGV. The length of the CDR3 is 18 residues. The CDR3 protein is CASSLDRSGGANTGELFF. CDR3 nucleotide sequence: TGTGCCAGCAGCTTAGACCGTAGCGGGGGCGCAAACACCGGGGAGCTGTTTTTT. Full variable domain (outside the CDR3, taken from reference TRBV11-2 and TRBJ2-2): EAGVAQSPRYKIIEKRQSVAFWCNPISGHATLYWYQQILGQGPKLLIQFQNNGVVDDSQLPKDRFSAERLKGVDSTLKIQPAKLEDSAVYLCASSLDRSGGANTGELFFGEGSRLTVL.

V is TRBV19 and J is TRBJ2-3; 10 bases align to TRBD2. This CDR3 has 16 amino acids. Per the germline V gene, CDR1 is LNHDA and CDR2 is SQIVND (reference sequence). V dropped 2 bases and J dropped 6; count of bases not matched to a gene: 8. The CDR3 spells CASSIRSGGAGDTQYF. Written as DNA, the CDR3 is TGTGCCAGTAGTATAAGAAGCGGGGGGGCCGGGGATACGCAGTATTTT.

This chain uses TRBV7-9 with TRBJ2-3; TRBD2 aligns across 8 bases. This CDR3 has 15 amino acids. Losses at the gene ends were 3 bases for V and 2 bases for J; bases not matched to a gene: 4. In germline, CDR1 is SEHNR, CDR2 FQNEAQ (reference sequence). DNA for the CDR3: TGTGCCAGCAGCTTTGTTAGCGGGGCCACAGATACGCAGTATTTT. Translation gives CASSFVSGATDTQYF.

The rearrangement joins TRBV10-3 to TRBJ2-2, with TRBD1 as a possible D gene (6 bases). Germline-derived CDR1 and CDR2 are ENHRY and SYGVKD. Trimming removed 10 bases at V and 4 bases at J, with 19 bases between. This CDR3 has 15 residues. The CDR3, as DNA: TGTGCCACCCTCTCACAGGGAACGGGCACCGGGGAGCTGTTTTTT. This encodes CATLSQGTGTGELFF.

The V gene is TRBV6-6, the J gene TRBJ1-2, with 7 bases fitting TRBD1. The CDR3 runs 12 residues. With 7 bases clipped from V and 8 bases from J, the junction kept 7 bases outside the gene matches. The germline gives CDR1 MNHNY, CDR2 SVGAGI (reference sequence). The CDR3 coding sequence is TGTGCCAGCACCCTGTACAGGGGAGGCTACACCTTC. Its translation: CASTLYRGGYTF.

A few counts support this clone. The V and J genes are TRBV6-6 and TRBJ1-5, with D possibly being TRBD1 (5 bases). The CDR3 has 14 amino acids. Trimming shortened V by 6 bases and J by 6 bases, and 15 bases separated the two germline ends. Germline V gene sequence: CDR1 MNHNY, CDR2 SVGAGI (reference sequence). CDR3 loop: CASSLPGTFQPQHF. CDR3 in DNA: TGTGCCAGCAGCCTACCCGGGACTTTTCAGCCCCAGCATTTT.

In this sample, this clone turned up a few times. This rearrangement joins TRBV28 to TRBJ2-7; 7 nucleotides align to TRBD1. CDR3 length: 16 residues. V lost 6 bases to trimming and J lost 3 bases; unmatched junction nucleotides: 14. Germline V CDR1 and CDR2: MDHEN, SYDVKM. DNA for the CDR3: TGTGCCAGCAGAGAGCTTTTGGGACAGAGGAACTACGAGCAGTACTTC. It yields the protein CASRELLGQRNYEQYF.

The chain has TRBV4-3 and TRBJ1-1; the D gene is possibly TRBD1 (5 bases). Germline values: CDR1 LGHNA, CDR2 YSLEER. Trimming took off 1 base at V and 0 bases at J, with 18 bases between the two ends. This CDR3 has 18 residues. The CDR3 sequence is CASSQVPSLLGLNTEAFF. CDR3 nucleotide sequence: TGCGCCAGCAGCCAAGTACCCTCTTTACTGGGGCTGAACACTGAAGCTTTCTTT.

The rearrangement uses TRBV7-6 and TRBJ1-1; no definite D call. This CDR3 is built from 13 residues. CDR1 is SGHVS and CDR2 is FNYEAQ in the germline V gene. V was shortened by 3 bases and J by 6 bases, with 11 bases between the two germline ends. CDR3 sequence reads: CASSFGEGAEAFF. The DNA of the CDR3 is TGTGCCAGCAGCTTCGGGGAGGGCGCTGAAGCTTTCTTT.

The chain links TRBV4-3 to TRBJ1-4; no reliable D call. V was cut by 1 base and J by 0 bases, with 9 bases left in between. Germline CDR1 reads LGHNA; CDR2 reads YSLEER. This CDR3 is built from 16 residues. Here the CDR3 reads CASSQGPPATNEKLFF. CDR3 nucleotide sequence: TGCGCCAGCAGCCAAGGGCCGCCTGCAACTAATGAAAAACTGTTTTTT.

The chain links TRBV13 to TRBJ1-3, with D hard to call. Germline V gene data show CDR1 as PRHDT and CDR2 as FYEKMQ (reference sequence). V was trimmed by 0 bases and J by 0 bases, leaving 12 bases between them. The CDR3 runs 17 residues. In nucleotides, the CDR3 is TGTGCCAGCAGCTTAGGCCGGGGAACTTTCTCTGGAAACACCATATATTTT. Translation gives CASSLGRGTFSGNTIYF.

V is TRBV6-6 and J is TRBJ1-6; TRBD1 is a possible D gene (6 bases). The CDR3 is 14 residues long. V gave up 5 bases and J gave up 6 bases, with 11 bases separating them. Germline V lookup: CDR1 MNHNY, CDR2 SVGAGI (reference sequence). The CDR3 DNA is TGTGCCAGCAGTGTACAGGGAATTAATTCACCCCTCCACTTT. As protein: CASSVQGINSPLHF.

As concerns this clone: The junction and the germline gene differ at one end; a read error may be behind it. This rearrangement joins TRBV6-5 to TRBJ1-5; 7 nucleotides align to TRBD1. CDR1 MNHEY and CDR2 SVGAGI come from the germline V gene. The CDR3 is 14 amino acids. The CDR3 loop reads CAGSRQGENQPQHF. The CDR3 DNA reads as TGTGCCGGCAGTAGGCAGGGGGAGAATCAGCCCCAGCATTTT.

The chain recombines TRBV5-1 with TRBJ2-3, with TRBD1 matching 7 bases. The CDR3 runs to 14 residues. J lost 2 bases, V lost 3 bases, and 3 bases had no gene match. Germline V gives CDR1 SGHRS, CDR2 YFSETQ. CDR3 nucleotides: TGCGCCAGCAGCTGGGACAGTTACACAGATACGCAGTATTTT. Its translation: CASSWDSYTDTQYF.

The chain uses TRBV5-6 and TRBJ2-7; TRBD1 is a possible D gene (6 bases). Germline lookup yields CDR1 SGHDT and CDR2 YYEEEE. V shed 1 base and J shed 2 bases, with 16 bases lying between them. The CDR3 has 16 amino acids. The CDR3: CASSLSMDRPPYEQYF. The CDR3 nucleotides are TGTGCCAGCAGCTTGAGTATGGACAGACCTCCCTACGAGCAGTACTTC.

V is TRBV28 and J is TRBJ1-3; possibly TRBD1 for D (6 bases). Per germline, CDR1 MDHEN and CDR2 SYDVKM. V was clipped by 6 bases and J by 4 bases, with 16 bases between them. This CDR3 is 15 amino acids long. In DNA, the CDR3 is TGTGCCAGCAGAATCGACGGGGGGCCAGGAAACACCATATATTTT. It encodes CASRIDGGPGNTIYF.

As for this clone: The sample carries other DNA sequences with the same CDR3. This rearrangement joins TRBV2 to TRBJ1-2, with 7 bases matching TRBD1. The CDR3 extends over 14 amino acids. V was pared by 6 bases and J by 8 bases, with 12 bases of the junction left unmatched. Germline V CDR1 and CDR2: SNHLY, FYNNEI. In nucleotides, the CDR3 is TGTGCCAGCAGGGACGGGACAGCGGGCTTAGGCTACACCTTC. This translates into CASRDGTAGLGYTF.